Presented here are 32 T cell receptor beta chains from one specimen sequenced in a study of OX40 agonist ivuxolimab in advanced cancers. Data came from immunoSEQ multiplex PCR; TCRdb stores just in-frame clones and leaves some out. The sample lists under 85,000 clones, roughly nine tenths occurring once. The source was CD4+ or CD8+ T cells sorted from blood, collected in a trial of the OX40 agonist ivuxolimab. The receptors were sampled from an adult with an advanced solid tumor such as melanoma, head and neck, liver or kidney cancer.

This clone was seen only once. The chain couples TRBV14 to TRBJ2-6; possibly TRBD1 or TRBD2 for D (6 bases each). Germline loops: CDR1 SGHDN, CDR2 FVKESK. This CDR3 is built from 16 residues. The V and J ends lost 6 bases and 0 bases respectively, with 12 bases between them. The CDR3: CASRGAGGSGANVLTF. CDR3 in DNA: TGTGCCAGCAGGGGGGCCGGGGGCTCTGGGGCCAACGTCCTGACTTTC.

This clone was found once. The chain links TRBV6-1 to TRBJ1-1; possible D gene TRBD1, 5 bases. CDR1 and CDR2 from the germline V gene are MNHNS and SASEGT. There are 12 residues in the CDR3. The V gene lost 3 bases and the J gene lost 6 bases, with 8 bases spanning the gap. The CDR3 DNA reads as TGTGCCAGCAGTGACAGGGTCTCTGAAGCTTTCTTT. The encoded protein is CASSDRVSEAFF.

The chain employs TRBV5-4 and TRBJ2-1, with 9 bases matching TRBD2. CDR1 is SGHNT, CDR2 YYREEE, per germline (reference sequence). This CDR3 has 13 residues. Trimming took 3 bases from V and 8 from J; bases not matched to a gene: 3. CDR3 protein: CASSSGLADEQFF. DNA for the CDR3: TGTGCCAGCAGCTCGGGACTAGCCGATGAGCAGTTCTTC.

The CDR3 spells CASSEFRPISGNTIYF. The DNA for the CDR3 is TGTGCCAGCAGTGAATTTAGGCCGATCTCTGGAAACACCATATATTTT. The chain has TRBV25-1 and TRBJ1-3; D is unclear. CDR3 length: 16 amino acids. Between the trimmed V and J ends, which lost 1 base and 0 bases, there was a span of 10 bases. CDR1 is MGHDK, CDR2 SYGVNS, per germline.

DNA for the CDR3: TGTGCCTGGACCGGCCCTCAGGGGAAGCCCCAGCATTTT. This sequence encodes CAWTGPQGKPQHF. The chain recombines TRBV30 with TRBJ1-5; perhaps TRBD1 as D (6 bases). Deletions cut 4 bases from V and 8 bases from J, with 15 bases between. The CDR3 has 13 residues. From germline, CDR1 is GTSNPN and CDR2 SVGIG (reference sequence).

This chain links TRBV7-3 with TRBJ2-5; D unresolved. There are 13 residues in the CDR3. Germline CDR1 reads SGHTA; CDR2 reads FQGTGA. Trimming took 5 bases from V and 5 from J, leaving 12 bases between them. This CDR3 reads CASSVSPTETQYF. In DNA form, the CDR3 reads TGTGCCAGCAGCGTAAGCCCCACGGAGACCCAGTACTTC.

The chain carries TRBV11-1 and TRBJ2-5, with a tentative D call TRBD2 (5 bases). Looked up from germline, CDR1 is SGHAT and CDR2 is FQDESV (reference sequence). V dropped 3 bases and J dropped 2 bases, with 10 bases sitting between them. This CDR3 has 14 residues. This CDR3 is CASSFGNRQETQYF. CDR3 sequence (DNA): TGTGCCAGCAGCTTCGGGAACAGACAAGAGACCCAGTACTTC.

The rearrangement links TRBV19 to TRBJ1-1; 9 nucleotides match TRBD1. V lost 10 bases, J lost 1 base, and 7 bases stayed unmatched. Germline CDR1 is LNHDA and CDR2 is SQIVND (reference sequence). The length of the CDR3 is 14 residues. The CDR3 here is CATWGTGRNTEAFF. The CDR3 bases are TGTGCCACCTGGGGGACAGGGCGGAACACTGAAGCTTTCTTT. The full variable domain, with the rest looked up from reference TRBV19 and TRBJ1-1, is DGGITQSPKYLFRKEGQNVTLSCEQNLNHDAMYWYRQDPGQGLRLIYYSQIVNDFQKGDIAEGYSVSREKKESFPLTVTSAQKNPTAFYLCATWGTGRNTEAFFGQGTRLTVV.

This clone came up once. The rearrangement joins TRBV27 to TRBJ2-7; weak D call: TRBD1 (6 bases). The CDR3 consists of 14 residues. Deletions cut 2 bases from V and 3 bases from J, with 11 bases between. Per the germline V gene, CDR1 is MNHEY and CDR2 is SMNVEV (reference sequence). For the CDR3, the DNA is TGTGCCAGCAGTTTAAACAGGGTTAACTACGAGCAGTACTTC. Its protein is CASSLNRVNYEQYF.

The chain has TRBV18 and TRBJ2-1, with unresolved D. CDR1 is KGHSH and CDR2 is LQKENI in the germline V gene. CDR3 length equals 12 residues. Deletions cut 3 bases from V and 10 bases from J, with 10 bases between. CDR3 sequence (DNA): TGTGCCAGCTCACCGGCCACCGACGAGCAGTTCTTC. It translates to CASSPATDEQFF.

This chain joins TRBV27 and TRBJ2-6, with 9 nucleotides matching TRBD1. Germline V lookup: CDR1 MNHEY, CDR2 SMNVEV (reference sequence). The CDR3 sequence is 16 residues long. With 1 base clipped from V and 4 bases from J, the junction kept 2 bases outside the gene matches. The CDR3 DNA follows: TGTGCCAGCAGTTTATACAGGGGGCAAGGGGCCAACGTCCTGACTTTC. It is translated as CASSLYRGQGANVLTF. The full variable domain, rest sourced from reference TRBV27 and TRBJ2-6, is EAQVTQNPRYLITVTGKKLTVTCSQNMNHEYMSWYRQDPGLGLRQIYYSMNVEVTDKGDVPEGYKVSRKEKRNFPLILESPSPNQTSLYFCASSLYRGQGANVLTFGAGSRLTVL.

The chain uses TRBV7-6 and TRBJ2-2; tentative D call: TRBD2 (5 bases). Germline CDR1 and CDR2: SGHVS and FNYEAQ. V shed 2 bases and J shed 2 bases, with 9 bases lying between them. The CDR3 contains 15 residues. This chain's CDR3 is CASSLKRTNTGELFF. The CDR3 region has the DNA TGTGCCAGCAGCTTAAAGCGGACCAACACCGGGGAGCTGTTTTTT.

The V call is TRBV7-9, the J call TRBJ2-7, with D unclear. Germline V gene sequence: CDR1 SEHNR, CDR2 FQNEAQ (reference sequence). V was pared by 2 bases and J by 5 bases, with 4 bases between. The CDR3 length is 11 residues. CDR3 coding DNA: TGTGCCAGCAGCTTAAAGAACGAGCAGTACTTC. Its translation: CASSLKNEQYF.

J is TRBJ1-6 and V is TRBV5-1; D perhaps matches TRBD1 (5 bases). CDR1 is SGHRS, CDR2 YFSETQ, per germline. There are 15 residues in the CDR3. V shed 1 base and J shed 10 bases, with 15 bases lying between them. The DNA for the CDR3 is TGCGCCAGCAGCTTGAGTGGGGCAGCCCCCTCACCCCTCCACTTT. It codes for CASSLSGAAPSPLHF.

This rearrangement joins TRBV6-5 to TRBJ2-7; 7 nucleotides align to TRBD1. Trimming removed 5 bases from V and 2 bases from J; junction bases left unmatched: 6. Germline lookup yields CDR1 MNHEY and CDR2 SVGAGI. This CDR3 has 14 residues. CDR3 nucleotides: TGTGCCAGCAGTGTAAACAGGGGCGCCTACGAGCAGTACTTC. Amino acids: CASSVNRGAYEQYF.

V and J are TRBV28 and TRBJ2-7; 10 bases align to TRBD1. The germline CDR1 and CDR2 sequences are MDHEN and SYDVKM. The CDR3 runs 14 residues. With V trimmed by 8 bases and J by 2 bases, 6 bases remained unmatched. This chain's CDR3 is CASRGGQGTYEQYF. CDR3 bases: TGTGCCAGCCGGGGGGGACAGGGGACCTACGAGCAGTACTTC.

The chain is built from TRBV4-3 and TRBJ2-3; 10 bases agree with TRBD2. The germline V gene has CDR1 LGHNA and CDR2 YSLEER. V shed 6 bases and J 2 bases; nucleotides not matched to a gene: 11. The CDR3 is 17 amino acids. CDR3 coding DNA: TGCGCCAGCAGGGTGCAATTAGCGGGGGGCCCCACAGATACGCAGTATTTT. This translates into CASRVQLAGGPTDTQYF.

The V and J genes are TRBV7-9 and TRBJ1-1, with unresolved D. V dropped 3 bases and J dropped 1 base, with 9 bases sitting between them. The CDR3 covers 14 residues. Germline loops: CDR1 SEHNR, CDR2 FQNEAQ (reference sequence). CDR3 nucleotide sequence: TGTGCCAGCAGCTTCCGTCGGGGGAACACTGAAGCTTTCTTT. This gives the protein CASSFRRGNTEAFF.

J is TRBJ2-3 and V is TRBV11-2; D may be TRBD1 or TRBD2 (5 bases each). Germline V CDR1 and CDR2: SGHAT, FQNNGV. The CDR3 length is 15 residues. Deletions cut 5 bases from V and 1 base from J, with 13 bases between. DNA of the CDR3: TGTGCCAGCAGCCCCTGGGACGGGGGCACAGATACGCAGTATTTT. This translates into CASSPWDGGTDTQYF.

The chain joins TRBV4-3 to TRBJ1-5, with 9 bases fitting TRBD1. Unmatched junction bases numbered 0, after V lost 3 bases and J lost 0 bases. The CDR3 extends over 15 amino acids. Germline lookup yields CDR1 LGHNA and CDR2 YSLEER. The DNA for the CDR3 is TGCGCCAGCAGCCAGGACAGGGGTAGCAATCAGCCCCAGCATTTT. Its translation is CASSQDRGSNQPQHF.

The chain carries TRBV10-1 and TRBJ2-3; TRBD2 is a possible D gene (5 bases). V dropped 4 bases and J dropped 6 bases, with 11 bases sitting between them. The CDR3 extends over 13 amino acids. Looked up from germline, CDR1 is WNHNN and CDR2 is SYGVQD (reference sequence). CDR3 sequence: CASSVLSGDTQYF. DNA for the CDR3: TGCGCCAGCAGTGTCCTTTCGGGGGATACGCAGTATTTT.

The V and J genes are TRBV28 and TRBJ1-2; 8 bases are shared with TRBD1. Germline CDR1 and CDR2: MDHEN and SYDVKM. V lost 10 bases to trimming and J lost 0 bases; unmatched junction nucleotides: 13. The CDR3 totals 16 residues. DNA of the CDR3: TGTGCCACCATCTGGGACAGGCCGGGTCCTAACTATGGCTACACCTTC. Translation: CATIWDRPGPNYGYTF.

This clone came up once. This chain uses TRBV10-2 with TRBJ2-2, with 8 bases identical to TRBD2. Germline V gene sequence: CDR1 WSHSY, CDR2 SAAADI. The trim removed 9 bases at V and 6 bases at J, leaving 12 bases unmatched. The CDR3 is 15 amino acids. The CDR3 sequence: CASLQAGVEAGELFF. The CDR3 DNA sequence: TGCGCCAGTCTCCAAGCGGGAGTGGAGGCCGGGGAGCTGTTTTTT.

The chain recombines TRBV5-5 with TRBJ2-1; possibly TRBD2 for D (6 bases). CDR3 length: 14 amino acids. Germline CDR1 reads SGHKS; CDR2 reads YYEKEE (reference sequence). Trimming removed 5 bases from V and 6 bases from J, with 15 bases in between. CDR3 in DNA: TGTGCCAGCAGAAGACCGGGACTCACCAATGAGCAGTTCTTC. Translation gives CASRRPGLTNEQFF.

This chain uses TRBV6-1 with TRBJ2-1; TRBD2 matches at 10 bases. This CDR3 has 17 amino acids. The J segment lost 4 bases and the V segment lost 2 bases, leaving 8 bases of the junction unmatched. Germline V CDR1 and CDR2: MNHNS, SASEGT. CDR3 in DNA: TGTGCCAGCAGTGAAAGAGCACTAGCGGGACGATACAATGAGCAGTTCTTC. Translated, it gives CASSERALAGRYNEQFF.

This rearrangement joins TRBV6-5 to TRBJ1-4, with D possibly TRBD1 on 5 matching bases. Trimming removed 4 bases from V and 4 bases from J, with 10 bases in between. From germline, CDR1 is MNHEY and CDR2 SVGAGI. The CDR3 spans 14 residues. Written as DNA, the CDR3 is TGTGCCAGCAGTTTTCGGGGACTTAATGAAAAACTGTTTTTT. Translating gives CASSFRGLNEKLFF.

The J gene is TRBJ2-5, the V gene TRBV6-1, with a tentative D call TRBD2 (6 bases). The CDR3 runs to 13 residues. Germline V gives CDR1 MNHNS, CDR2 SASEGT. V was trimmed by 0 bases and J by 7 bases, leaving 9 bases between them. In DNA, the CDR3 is TGTGCCAGCAGTGAAGCTAGGGGAGGGACCCAGTACTTC. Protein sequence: CASSEARGGTQYF.

The CDR3 bases are TGTGCCAGCAGCTTGGACTTGGCTAGCGGGACGATAGATACGCAGTATTTT. As protein: CASSLDLASGTIDTQYF. The rearrangement uses TRBV5-6 and TRBJ2-3; 9 positions match TRBD2. CDR1 is SGHDT, CDR2 YYEEEE, per germline. This CDR3 has 17 amino acids. The J segment lost 5 bases and the V segment lost 0 bases, leaving 10 bases of the junction unmatched.

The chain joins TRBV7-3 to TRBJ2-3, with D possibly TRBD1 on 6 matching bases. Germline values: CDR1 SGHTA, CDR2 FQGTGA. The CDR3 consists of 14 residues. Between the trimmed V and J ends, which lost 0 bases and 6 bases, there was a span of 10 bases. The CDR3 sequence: CASSLTAGEDTQYF. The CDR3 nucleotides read TGTGCCAGCAGCTTAACGGCAGGGGAGGATACGCAGTATTTT.

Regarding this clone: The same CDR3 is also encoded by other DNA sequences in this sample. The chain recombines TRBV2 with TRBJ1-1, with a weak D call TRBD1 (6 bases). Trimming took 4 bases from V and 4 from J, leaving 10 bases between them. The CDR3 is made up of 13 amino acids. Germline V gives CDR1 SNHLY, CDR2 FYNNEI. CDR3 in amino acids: CASSVGGATEAFF. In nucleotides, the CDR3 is TGTGCCAGCAGTGTGGGGGGGGCCACTGAAGCTTTCTTT.

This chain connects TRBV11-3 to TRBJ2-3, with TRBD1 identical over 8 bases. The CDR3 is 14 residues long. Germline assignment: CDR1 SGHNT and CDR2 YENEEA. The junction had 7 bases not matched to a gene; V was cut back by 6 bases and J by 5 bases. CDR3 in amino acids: CASSTGGYGDTQYF. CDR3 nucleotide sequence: TGTGCCAGCAGTACAGGGGGATATGGAGATACGCAGTATTTT.

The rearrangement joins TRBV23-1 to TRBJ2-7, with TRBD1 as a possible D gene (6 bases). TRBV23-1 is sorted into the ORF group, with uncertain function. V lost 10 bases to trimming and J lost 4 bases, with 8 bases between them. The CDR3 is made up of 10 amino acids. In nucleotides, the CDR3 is TGCGCCACAGGGGAATACGAGCAGTACTTC. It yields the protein CATGEYEQYF.